This T cell receptor beta chain originates from a study of neurological immune-mediated disorders. Points from the study as a whole: HTLV-1-associated myelopathy ranked highest for TCR clonal expansion and multiple sclerosis lowest, beneath healthy controls.

Synthesis of cDNA was performed by 5'RACE using 10-nucleotide random UMIs. Every sequencing run generated over 190 million TCR-beta sequences from 15-18 subjects. From the 5' RACE reads, TCRdb called clonotypes with MiXCR, one entry per CDR3 protein. The sample carries 27,000 or so distinct CDR3 sequences, about 21% recorded once. This clonotype has a handful of counts. The target antigen is unknown. 2 million unsorted PBMCs were stored in RNAlater at -80 °C before RNA extraction. This CDR3 contains 12 residues. Germline V lookup: CDR1 SGHDN, CDR2 FVKESK. Trimming took off 2 bases at V and 6 bases at J, with 7 bases between the two ends.

V is TRBV14 and J is TRBJ1-2, with D unresolved. The clonotype originates from a woman aged 55-69 years in good health. The sample was PBMCs. The CDR3 sequence: CASSQQFHGYTF. DNA of the CDR3: TGTGCCAGCAGCCAACAGTTTCATGGCTACACCTTC.